The rows below give T cell receptor beta chains drawn from one sample of a study of blood T cell repertoires in COVID-19. Data came from immunoSEQ multiplex PCR; TCRdb stores just in-frame clones and leaves some out. This sample yields about 330,000 clones, of which 85% to 90% are seen a single time; more than 9% belongs to the top ten. Sequencing was done on a sample of PBMCs or T cells enriched from blood (not recorded which). These receptors came from a woman in her late teens or twenties who had recovered from COVID-19. CDR3s include the opening cysteine and the closing phenylalanine or tryptophan. The D gene is left open where the match is weak.

J: TRBJ1-2
D: TRBD1
V: TRBV19
CDR3: CASSVAVTGGGGYTF
DNA: TGTGCCAGTAGTGTCGCCGTAACAGGGGGTGGTGGCTACACCTTC

J: TRBJ1-5
D: TRBD1
V: TRBV19
CDR3: CASSTLTGVQPQHF
DNA: TGTGCCAGTAGTACGTTGACAGGGGTTCAGCCCCAGCATTTT

J: TRBJ2-1
D: TRBD1
V: TRBV7-2
CDR3: CASSPWTGGINEQFF
DNA: TGTGCCAGCAGCCCCTGGACAGGGGGCATCAATGAGCAGTTCTTC

J: TRBJ2-7
D: TRBD2
V: TRBV5-4
CDR3: CASTSLGLAGGAYEQYF
DNA: TGTGCCAGCACCTCCTTGGGACTAGCGGGGGGGGCCTACGAGCAGTACTTC

J: TRBJ2-1
D: TRBD1
V: TRBV5-1
CDR3: CASSPHPGTGAISYNEQFF
DNA: TGCGCCAGCAGCCCTCATCCCGGGACAGGGGCGATCTCCTACAATGAGCAGTTCTTC

J: TRBJ1-1
D: NA
V: TRBV7-2
CDR3: CASSLEQGLYTEAFF
DNA: TGTGCCAGCAGCTTGGAACAGGGCTTATACACTGAAGCTTTCTTT

J: TRBJ2-1
D: TRBD2
V: TRBV5-1
CDR3: CASSLAPSGSNEQFF
DNA: TGCGCCAGCAGCTTGGCGCCTAGCGGAAGCAATGAGCAGTTCTTC

J: TRBJ2-7
D: NA
V: TRBV2
CDR3: CASRGTLFAEQYF
DNA: TGTGCCAGCAGAGGGACACTTTTTGCCGAGCAGTACTTC

J: TRBJ1-5
D: NA
V: TRBV27
CDR3: CASSLSSATDLNQPQHF
DNA: TGTGCCAGCAGTTTGTCATCCGCGACAGACCTCAATCAGCCCCAGCATTTT

J: TRBJ1-5
D: NA
V: TRBV29-1
CDR3: CSVVQGNSPNQPQHF
DNA: TGCAGCGTTGTTCAGGGGAACTCCCCTAATCAGCCCCAGCATTTT